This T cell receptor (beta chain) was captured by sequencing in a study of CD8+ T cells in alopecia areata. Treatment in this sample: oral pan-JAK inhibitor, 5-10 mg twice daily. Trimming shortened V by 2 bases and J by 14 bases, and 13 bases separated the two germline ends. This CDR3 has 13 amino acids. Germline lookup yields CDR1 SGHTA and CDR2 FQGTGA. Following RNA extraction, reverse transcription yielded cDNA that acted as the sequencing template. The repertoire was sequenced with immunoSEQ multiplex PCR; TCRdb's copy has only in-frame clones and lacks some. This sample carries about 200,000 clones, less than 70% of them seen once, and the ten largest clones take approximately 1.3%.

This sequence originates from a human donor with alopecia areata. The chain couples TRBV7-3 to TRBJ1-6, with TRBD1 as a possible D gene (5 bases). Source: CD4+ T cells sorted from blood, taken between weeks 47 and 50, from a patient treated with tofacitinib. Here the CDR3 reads CASSLFGGGALHF. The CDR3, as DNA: TGTGCCAGCAGCTTATTTGGGGGAGGAGCCCTCCACTTT.